Listed below are T cell receptor beta chains from one sample, sequenced in a study of Ad26.COV2.S vaccination and SARS-CoV-2 variants. Here immunoSEQ multiplex PCR was the method, and the copy in TCRdb shows in-frame clones only, minus some. The table shows roughly 420,000 clones, with 85% to 90% occurring only once. The sequences come from peripheral blood, collected in a trial of Ad26.COV2.S vaccine versus placebo. The receptor source for this set is a person between 18 and 59 years old who received the Ad26.COV2.S COVID-19 vaccine or a placebo. CDR3s include the opening cysteine and the closing phenylalanine or tryptophan. D genes are given only for firm matches. Size is omitted from some rows. Given values are once, few, many or a class for expanded clones.

V gene	D gene	J gene	CDR3 length	clone size	CDR3 DNA	CDR3 protein
TRBV21-1	NA	TRBJ2-6	19	NA	TGTGCCAGCAGCAAAGGTGCAGGACAGGGTAGTTTTGGGGCCAACGTCCTGACTTTC	CASSKGAGQGSFGANVLTF
TRBV28	NA	TRBJ1-3	11	NA	TGTGCCAGCACCGAGGAAAACACCATATATTTT	CASTEENTIYF
TRBV5-1	NA	TRBJ2-5	12	NA	TGCGCCAGCAGCTTGGCCGGAGAGACCCAGTACTTC	CASSLAGETQYF
TRBV4-3	TRBD2	TRBJ2-3	17	NA	TGCGCCAGCAGCCAAGAGGCATCGGGAGGCTTCACAGATACGCAGTATTTT	CASSQEASGGFTDTQYF
TRBV10-3	NA	TRBJ1-1	13	NA	TGTGCCATCAGTGGGGGGGCCGTTGATGAAGCTTTCTTT	CAISGGAVDEAFF
TRBV15	NA	TRBJ2-2	12	NA	TGTGCCACCAGCAGGCACACCGGGGAGCTGTTTTTT	CATSRHTGELFF
TRBV18	NA	TRBJ1-5	14	NA	TGTGCCAGCTCGTTCGCAGGGTCCAATCAGCCCCAGCATTTT	CASSFAGSNQPQHF
TRBV4-3	TRBD1	TRBJ2-1	15	NA	TGCGCCAGCAGCCAAGAGGACAGGGTCCCGGATGAGCAGTTCTTC	CASSQEDRVPDEQFF
TRBV4-2	NA	TRBJ2-2	15	NA	TGTGCCAGCAGCCAACGGCGACTAGGACCAGGGGAGCTGTTTTTT	CASSQRRLGPGELFF
TRBV4-3	NA	TRBJ2-5	15	once	TGCGCCAGCAGCCAGGAACTGGGAGGACCTATGGCCCAGTACTTC	CASSQELGGPMAQYF
TRBV10-2	NA	TRBJ1-2	16	NA	TGCGCCAGCAGTGAGTCGTTGGCGGCAACCGACTATGGCTACACCTTC	CASSESLAATDYGYTF
TRBV4-2	NA	TRBJ2-7	16	NA	TGTGCCAGCAGCCGGGTAGGGGGGCAAAGGTCCTACGAGCAGTACTTC	CASSRVGGQRSYEQYF
TRBV29-1	NA	TRBJ1-4	10	few	TGCAGCGTATTTATCGAAAAACTGTTTTTT	CSVFIEKLFF
TRBV5-1	TRBD2	TRBJ2-3	15	once	TGCGCCAGCAGCCAAGCCGGGGGGAGCACAGATACGCAGTATTTT	CASSQAGGSTDTQYF
TRBV10-3	TRBD1	TRBJ2-4	15	NA	TGTGCCATCAGTGACAGGACAGGGACCAAAAACATTCAGTACTTC	CAISDRTGTKNIQYF
TRBV6-5	TRBD2	TRBJ2-5	16	once	TGTGCCAGCAGTTATGGAAATAGCGGGGGGCAAGAGACCCAGTACTTC	CASSYGNSGGQETQYF
TRBV18	TRBD1	TRBJ1-1	16	NA	TGTGCCAGCTCACCAATGGGACAGGGGTTGAACACTGAAGCTTTCTTT	CASSPMGQGLNTEAFF
TRBV15	NA	TRBJ2-7	15	NA	TGTGCCACCAGCAGAGGGAGGACTGGAAGCTACGAGCAGTACTTC	CATSRGRTGSYEQYF
TRBV24-1	NA	TRBJ1-4	13	NA	TGTGCCACCAGTGATTCGCGTCAGGAAAAACTGTTTTTT	CATSDSRQEKLFF
TRBV28	NA	TRBJ2-2	14	NA	TGTGCCAGCAGGGGACTGCCCAACACCGGGGAGCTGTTTTTT	CASRGLPNTGELFF
TRBV6-4	NA	TRBJ2-1	13	NA	TGTGCCAGCAGTGAATCCGGCCACAATGAGCAGTTCTTC	CASSESGHNEQFF
TRBV6-6	NA	TRBJ1-2	14	NA	TGTGCCAGCAGTCGGGAGACGGTTGACTATGGCTACACCTTC	CASSRETVDYGYTF
TRBV11-3	NA	TRBJ1-1	15	NA	TGTGCCAGCAGCTTAGGAGGGTTTATGAACACTGAAGCTTTCTTT	CASSLGGFMNTEAFF
TRBV6-2/TRBV6-3	NA	TRBJ2-1	15	NA	TGTGCCAGCAGTTACTTGCGGGGGCCATACAATGAGCAGTTCTTC	CASSYLRGPYNEQFF
TRBV7-2	TRBD1	TRBJ1-2	18	NA	TGTGCCAGCAGGCCCGCAGTTGGGACAGAGGCGTTTAACTATGGCTACACCTTC	CASRPAVGTEAFNYGYTF
TRBV5-5	NA	TRBJ1-1	14	NA	TGTGCCAGCAGCTGGGTCAGCGCGAACACTGAAGCTTTCTTT	CASSWVSANTEAFF
TRBV2	NA	TRBJ2-5	13	NA	TGTGCCAGCAGTGAGGGCGACCTAGGAACCCAGTACTTC	CASSEGDLGTQYF
TRBV19	TRBD2	TRBJ2-3	18	NA	TGTGCCAGTAGTATATCAGCTAGCGGGGCCGGGCCGTTAGATACGCAGTATTTT	CASSISASGAGPLDTQYF
TRBV4-2	NA	TRBJ1-4	13	once	TGTGCCAGCAGCCCAAACCGGCAGGGAAAACTGTTTTTT	CASSPNRQGKLFF
TRBV5-1	TRBD2	TRBJ2-3	15	once	TGCGCCAGCAGCTCGAGGACAGCGGGAGGAGATACGCAGTATTTT	CASSSRTAGGDTQYF
TRBV27	NA	TRBJ1-5	14	NA	TGTGCCAGCGGGGGCAGCTATAGCAATCAGCCCCAGCATTTT	CASGGSYSNQPQHF
TRBV4-1	NA	TRBJ1-1	13	NA	TGCGCCAGCAGCCAAGGGATCAACACTGAAGCTTTCTTT	CASSQGINTEAFF
TRBV5-1	TRBD1	TRBJ2-2	16	NA	TGCGCCAGCAGCGGCCGCGGGACAGGGAACACCGGGGAGCTGTTTTTT	CASSGRGTGNTGELFF
TRBV5-1	NA	TRBJ2-1	16	NA	TGCGCCAGCAGCCTCCCGACCCCGAGCTCCTACAATGAGCAGTTCTTC	CASSLPTPSSYNEQFF
TRBV5-1	TRBD1	TRBJ2-1	16	once	TGCGCCAGCAGTTTAGCCTGGACAGGGATACACAATGAGCAGTTCTTC	CASSLAWTGIHNEQFF
TRBV7-2	NA	TRBJ1-1	15	NA	TGTGCCAGCAGCTTAGTAGCATCCATGAACACTGAAGCTTTCTTT	CASSLVASMNTEAFF
TRBV4-1	NA	TRBJ2-5	14	once	TGCGCCAGCAGCCAAGATATAGGGAGAGAGACCCAGTACTTC	CASSQDIGRETQYF
TRBV9	NA	TRBJ1-4	14	NA	TGTGCCAGCAGCACCGGAGGCTCCGGGGGAAAACTGTTTTTT	CASSTGGSGGKLFF
TRBV18	TRBD1	TRBJ1-6	16	NA	TGTGCCAGCTCACGGGAGACAGGGGGGGGAAATTCACCCCTCCACTTT	CASSRETGGGNSPLHF
TRBV18	NA	TRBJ2-5	17	NA	TGTGCCAGCTCACCACCAGGCTTAGGGAGTATCGGAGAGACCCAGTACTTC	CASSPPGLGSIGETQYF
TRBV6-6	TRBD1	TRBJ1-2	14	NA	TGTGCCAGCAGTTACTCACAGGGGGCGGTGGGCTACACCTTC	CASSYSQGAVGYTF
TRBV15	NA	TRBJ2-7	13	NA	TGTGCCACCAGCAGAGAAAACACGGACGAGCAGTACTTC	CATSRENTDEQYF
TRBV24-1	TRBD2	TRBJ2-3	20	NA	TGTGCCACCAGTAGGGGTGTGTCTAGCGGGAGATATTGGGGAGGAGATACGCAGTATTTT	CATSRGVSSGRYWGGDTQYF
TRBV10-3	TRBD2	TRBJ2-3	16	NA	TGTGCCATCAGTGAGGGGGGACTAGCGGGAGCAGATACGCAGTATTTT	CAISEGGLAGADTQYF
TRBV24-1	NA	TRBJ1-5	13	NA	TGTGCCACCAGTGATGTAAGCAATCAGCCCCAGCATTTT	CATSDVSNQPQHF
TRBV4-3	NA	TRBJ2-7	14	NA	TGCGCCAGCAGCCAAGGCCAAGCCTTGAGCGAGCAGTACTTC	CASSQGQALSEQYF
TRBV19	NA	TRBJ1-1	14	NA	TGTGCCAGTGCCCCCCGGAGGGAAGTCACTGAAGCTTTCTTT	CASAPRREVTEAFF
TRBV4-3	NA	TRBJ1-2	19	NA	TGCGCCAGCAGCCAAGATACGGATACGGAGCACCTGGCTAACTATGGCTACACCTTC	CASSQDTDTEHLANYGYTF
TRBV4-2	NA	TRBJ1-1	13	NA	TGTGCCAGCAGCTCCCGGGCGGTCACTGAAGCTTTCTTT	CASSSRAVTEAFF
TRBV5-6	NA	TRBJ2-6	13	NA	TGTGCCAGCAGCTTGTTGGGTATTCGAGACCTGACTTTC	CASSLLGIRDLTF
TRBV9	NA	TRBJ1-2	15	NA	TGTGCCAGCAGCGTAGCCCCCACAGAATTGGCTGGCTACACCTTC	CASSVAPTELAGYTF
TRBV7-9	TRBD2	TRBJ2-5	19	NA	TGTGCCAGCAGCTTATCTGGTGGACTAGCGGGAGGGCCGAAAGAGACCCAGTACTTC	CASSLSGGLAGGPKETQYF
TRBV6-5	NA	TRBJ2-4	12	NA	TGTGCCAGCGGTTCAGGGGAAAACATTCAGTACTTC	CASGSGENIQYF
TRBV30	NA	TRBJ2-2	14	NA	TGTGCCTGGAGTGTAGCTGGATTGGCCGGGGAGCTGTTTTTT	CAWSVAGLAGELFF
TRBV7-7	NA	TRBJ2-5	12	NA	TGTGCTAGCAGCTTAGCAGGGGAGACCCAGTACTTC	CASSLAGETQYF
TRBV27	NA	TRBJ1-2	17	NA	TGTGCCAGCAGCAAATGGGGCTCCTTTGGATTGACGTATGGCTACACCTTC	CASSKWGSFGLTYGYTF
TRBV9	NA	TRBJ2-1	16	NA	TGTGCCAGCAGCGTAGATCCGGTCCCGGCCAACAATGAGCAGTTCTTC	CASSVDPVPANNEQFF
TRBV10-3	NA	TRBJ1-5	14	once	NA	CAISSSGTDQPQHF